The clone carrying this T cell receptor (beta chain) was picked up many times. Its antigen is as yet unknown. The data are from a study of T cells in Graves' hyperthyroidism and ophthalmopathy. Clinical symptoms, serum thyroxine and TRAb, thyroid ultrasound and orbital computed tomography were used for the diagnoses. Approximately 10 ml of fresh peripheral blood supplied the PBMCs. The CDR3 spans 14 residues. V dropped 2 bases and J dropped 1 base, with 8 bases sitting between them. CDR1 is ENHRY, CDR2 SYGVKD, per germline. The source material, RNA transcripts, was used to amplify TCR beta CDR3 regions. The HTBI primer set served for first-round RT-PCR of the TCR CDR3. One entry per CDR3 protein results from TCRdb running MiXCR on the multiplex PCR reads. Of approximately 610,000 distinct CDR3 sequences detected, about 15% appear once; the ten largest clones hold 4% to 5.5%. Overall study results and limits: Ophthalmopathy was identified by the model a median around 6.3 months ahead of onset.

The chain employs TRBV10-3 and TRBJ1-1; no definite D call. This clonotype originated in a woman in her thirties or forties with Graves' ophthalmopathy. The sample taken for sequencing was blood. This CDR3 reads CAISEDGGNTEAFF. CDR3 DNA: TGTGCCATCAGTGAGGACGGCGGGAACACTGAAGCTTTCTTT.